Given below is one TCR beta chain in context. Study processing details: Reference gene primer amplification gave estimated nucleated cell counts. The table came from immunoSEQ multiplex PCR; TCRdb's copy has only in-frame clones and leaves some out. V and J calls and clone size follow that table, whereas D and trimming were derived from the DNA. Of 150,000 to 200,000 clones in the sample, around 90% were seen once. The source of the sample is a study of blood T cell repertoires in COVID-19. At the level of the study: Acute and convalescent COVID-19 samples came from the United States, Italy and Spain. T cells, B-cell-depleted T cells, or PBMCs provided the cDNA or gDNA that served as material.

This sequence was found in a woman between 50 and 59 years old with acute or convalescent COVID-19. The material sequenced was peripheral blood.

Here the CDR3 DNA reads TGCAGCGTTCGAGCTGACAGGGGAAAGGGCTACGAGCAGTACTTC. The encoded protein is CSVRADRGKGYEQYF. This chain uses TRBV29-1 with TRBJ2-7; 8 nucleotides agree with TRBD1. Germline CDR1 reads SQVTM; CDR2 reads ANQGSEA. The junction had 12 bases not matched to a gene; V was cut back by 5 bases and J by 3 bases. CDR3 length: 15 residues.